This T cell receptor beta chain came from a study of cytomegalovirus exposure and HLA in healthy donors. Study information: A prior study identified over 100 million unique TCR beta sequences from about 179 million T cells. Study conclusions and caveats: Most of the CMV-associated TCR beta chains (in a later analysis) appeared to be HLA-restricted. Accurate prediction of HLA-A and HLA-B alleles (for most subjects) was reportedly achieved from TCR beta sequences.

Note on this clone: The antigen remains unidentified.

The CDR3 extends over 15 amino acids. V shed 4 bases and J 5 bases; nucleotides not matched to a gene: 11. Germline lookup yields CDR1 SGHRS and CDR2 YFSETQ. Primers for the PCR totalled 60 Vbeta and 13 Jbeta. Sequencing used immunoSEQ multiplex PCR; TCRdb keeps in-frame clones, though not all of them. The repertoire table contains 140,000 to 150,000 clones. The TCR was taken from a male donor in good health and CMV-seronegative. V is TRBV5-1 and J is TRBJ2-7; 8 bases are shared with TRBD2. The specimen sequenced was PBMCs. The CDR3 protein is CASSPGLANVHEQYF. CDR3 DNA sequence: TGCGCCAGCAGCCCCGGACTAGCCAATGTACACGAGCAGTACTTC.